A single sample is the source of the 22 T cell receptor beta chains below, sequenced in a study of T cells in Graves' hyperthyroidism and ophthalmopathy. What was amplified from RNA transcripts were TCR beta CDR3 regions. Initially, a first-round RT-PCR of the TCR CDR3 employed the HTBI primer set. One entry per CDR3 protein, called by TCRdb with MiXCR from the multiplex PCR reads. The sample has 490,000 or so distinct CDR3 sequences; under 25% are singletons. The sequenced sample was blood. These receptors were collected from a woman in her seventies with Graves' ophthalmopathy.

This clonotype was found a few times. This chain links TRBV27 with TRBJ2-2, with 10 positions matching TRBD1. CDR1 MNHEY and CDR2 SMNVEV come from the germline V gene (reference sequence). Trimming cost V 4 bases and J 4 bases; bases outside gene matches: 3. The CDR3 contains 15 residues. The chain's CDR3 is CASSSRDRGTGELFF. DNA of the CDR3: TGTGCCAGCAGTTCCCGGGACAGGGGCACCGGGGAGCTGTTTTTT.

This clonotype was recorded a few times. V is TRBV6-5 and J is TRBJ1-5; D might be TRBD1 (6 bases). Trimming shortened V by 2 bases and J by 0 bases, and 11 bases separated the two germline ends. CDR1 is MNHEY, CDR2 SVGAGI, per germline. The CDR3 covers 16 residues. The CDR3 sequence is CASSYGTPYSNQPQHF. The CDR3 nucleotides read TGTGCCAGCAGTTACGGGACACCCTATAGCAATCAGCCCCAGCATTTT.

This clonotype was seen only a few times. V usage is TRBV28 and J usage is TRBJ1-6; D is perhaps TRBD1 (6 bases). The CDR3 is 15 amino acids. CDR1 and CDR2 from the germline V gene are MDHEN and SYDVKM. V was shortened by 6 bases and J by 9 bases, with 18 bases between the two germline ends. CDR3 coding DNA: TGTGCCAGCAGGCCGACGGGGGCTTTGCGTTCACCCCTCCACTTT. Its protein product is CASRPTGALRSPLHF.

This rearrangement joins TRBV9 to TRBJ2-3; no clear D. The germline V gene has CDR1 SGDLS and CDR2 YYNGEE. The CDR3 sequence is 14 residues long. V shed 2 bases and J shed 1 base, with 8 bases lying between them. CDR3 DNA sequence: TGTGCCAGCAGCGTCGACGGACGCACAGATACGCAGTATTTT. It specifies CASSVDGRTDTQYF.

This clonotype has a count of ten or more. The chain uses TRBV7-3 and TRBJ2-2; TRBD1 might be the D (5 bases). Trimming took 4 bases from V and 4 from J, leaving 7 bases between them. Germline CDR1 and CDR2: SGHTA and FQGTGA. The CDR3 has 13 residues. This CDR3 is CASSSRVTGELFF. In DNA form, the CDR3 reads TGTGCCAGCAGCTCCAGGGTCACCGGGGAGCTGTTTTTT.

The V call is TRBV10-3, the J call TRBJ2-1; TRBD2 matches 10 bases. Trimming at V came to 4 bases and at J to 5 bases, leaving 11 bases not matched to a gene. Germline V gene sequence: CDR1 ENHRY, CDR2 SYGVKD. The CDR3 length is 17 residues. The CDR3 sequence is CAISVGRGLAADNEQFF. The CDR3 region has the DNA TGTGCCATCAGTGTCGGAAGAGGACTAGCGGCGGACAATGAGCAGTTCTTC.

This clonotype occurred many times. The chain couples TRBV18 to TRBJ1-1, with D unclear. The CDR3 totals 13 residues. Germline CDR1 KGHSH, CDR2 LQKENI. The ends were cut back, 0 bases at V and 5 bases at J, with 7 bases in the middle. The CDR3 protein is CASSPPARTEAFF. The DNA of the CDR3 is TGTGCCAGCTCACCACCCGCAAGAACTGAAGCTTTCTTT.

This sequence joins TRBV29-1 and TRBJ1-1; D is perhaps TRBD1 (5 bases). The length of the CDR3 is 14 residues. Deletions cut 8 bases from V and 5 bases from J, with 21 bases between. CDR1 and CDR2 (germline): SQVTM, ANQGSEA. The CDR3, as DNA: TGCAGCTCCTTAGAATCCGGGGCTACTACTGAAGCTTTCTTT. It codes for CSSLESGATTEAFF.

This chain links TRBV11-3 with TRBJ2-2; TRBD1 might be the D (5 bases). The CDR3 extends over 14 amino acids. The germline V and J ends were trimmed by 1 base and 6 bases, with 9 bases remaining between them. CDR1 and CDR2 (germline): SGHNT, YENEEA. The CDR3 region is CASSLVRDPGELFF. CDR3 DNA sequence: TGTGCCAGCAGCTTAGTCAGGGATCCCGGGGAGCTGTTTTTT.

In this sample, this clonotype turned up many times. The CDR3 nucleotides read TGTGCCAGCAGATCCAGCGACACAGATACGCAGTATTTT. Residues: CASRSSDTDTQYF. The chain couples TRBV28 to TRBJ2-3; no firm D call. Trimming stripped 6 bases from V and 2 bases from J, with 9 bases between. CDR1 is MDHEN, CDR2 SYDVKM, per germline. The CDR3 consists of 13 residues.

The rearrangement uses TRBV13 and TRBJ2-2; 9 nucleotides match TRBD1. With 4 bases clipped from V and 7 bases from J, the junction kept 4 bases outside the gene matches. CDR1 and CDR2 from the germline V gene are PRHDT and FYEKMQ (reference sequence). The CDR3 runs 14 residues. In DNA form, the CDR3 reads TGTGCCAGCAGCTACGGGACAGGGAACGGGGAGCTGTTTTTT. The encoded protein is CASSYGTGNGELFF.

As to this clonotype: Being one base from a much bigger clone, this may be a read error. As the CDR3 is not closed by the conserved phenylalanine or tryptophan, this likely results from a read error. This chain connects TRBV6-1 to TRBJ1-2; 12 bases line up with TRBD1. The germline V gene has CDR1 MNHNS and CDR2 SASEGT. V lost 6 bases to trimming and J lost 6 bases; unmatched junction nucleotides: 2. This CDR3 comprises 13 residues. The CDR3 sequence is CASRGTGGHGYTL. In DNA form, the CDR3 reads TGTGCCAGCAGGGGGACAGGGGGCCATGGCTACACCCTC.

In its sample, this clonotype was seen a few times. This may be a read error, as it is one base from a much larger clone. V gene TRBV5-6 combines with J gene TRBJ2-5; tentative D call: TRBD1 (6 bases). This CDR3 comprises 13 residues. The germline gives CDR1 SGHDT, CDR2 YYEEEE. Trimming took off 1 base at V and 3 bases at J, with 7 bases between the two ends. CDR3 sequence reads: CASSLPGEETQYF. CDR3 sequence (DNA): TGTGCCAGCAGCTTGCCAGGGGAAGAGACCCAGTACTTC.

This clonotype was seen only a few times. The chain employs TRBV28 and TRBJ2-5; possibly TRBD1 for D (5 bases). CDR3 length: 14 residues. V dropped 8 bases and J dropped 1 base, with 14 bases sitting between them. The germline V gene has CDR1 MDHEN and CDR2 SYDVKM. CDR3 nucleotides: TGTGCCAGCTCGATGACAGCCAGCCAAGAGACCCAGTACTTC. Encoded protein: CASSMTASQETQYF.

This clonotype occurred a few times. The CDR3 DNA is TGTGCCAGCAGCCCCTTCGGACTAGCGGTAGGAAGCTCCTACGAGCAGTACTTC. Protein: CASSPFGLAVGSSYEQYF. The chain combines TRBV7-3 with TRBJ2-7, with 10 nucleotides matching TRBD2. The CDR3 has 18 residues. Germline V lookup: CDR1 SGHTA, CDR2 FQGTGA. V shed 5 bases, J shed 0 bases, and the junction held 13 bases outside the gene matches.

This clonotype was recorded many times. The chain combines TRBV7-2 with TRBJ2-1; 7 bases are shared with TRBD1. V was clipped by 2 bases and J by 4 bases; unmatched bases: 8. This CDR3 has 16 residues. Looked up from germline, CDR1 is SGHTA and CDR2 is FQGNSA. The DNA for the CDR3 is TGTGCCAGCAGCTTACTCCCGACAGGGCTGTACAATGAGCAGTTCTTC. Translation: CASSLLPTGLYNEQFF.

Comment on this clonotype: With a much larger clone just one base away, this may be a read error. The rearrangement uses TRBV7-3 and TRBJ2-2, with a weak D call TRBD2 (5 bases). The CDR3 runs to 15 residues. Germline V gene sequence: CDR1 SGHTA, CDR2 FQGTGA. CDR3 coding DNA: TGTGCCAGCAGCTTAAGGGGAGCGAACACCGGGGAGCTGCTTTTT. Its protein is CASSLRGANTGELLF.

This chain uses TRBV18 with TRBJ2-1, with D unresolved. Germline V gene sequence: CDR1 KGHSH, CDR2 LQKENI. This CDR3 has 14 amino acids. Trimming stripped 5 bases from V and 0 bases from J, with 8 bases between. The CDR3 bases are TGTGCCAGCTCAAGGTCAGCCTCCTACAATGAGCAGTTCTTC. Its protein is CASSRSASYNEQFF.

This clonotype has at least ten counts. This CDR3 is CASSFGRGTEAFF. As DNA, the CDR3 is TGTGCCAGCAGTTTTGGCAGGGGCACTGAAGCTTTCTTT. This chain joins TRBV12-3 or TRBV12-4 and TRBJ1-1, with a tentative D call TRBD1 (6 bases). V lost 3 bases and J lost 4, with 9 bases in between. The CDR3 is 13 residues long.

This clonotype was seen many times. The rearrangement links TRBV2 to TRBJ2-7; TRBD1 agrees at 10 bases. The germline V gene has CDR1 SNHLY and CDR2 FYNNEI. This CDR3 has 13 residues. The V gene end was trimmed by 7 bases and the J gene end by 5 bases; junction bases not matched to a gene: 5. The chain's CDR3 is CASMGTGDHEQYF. CDR3 nucleotides: TGTGCCAGCATGGGGACAGGGGACCACGAGCAGTACTTC.

CDR3 sequence (DNA): TGCGCCAGCAGCTTTACGCTAGCGGGAGCATCCTACAATGAGCAGTTCTTC. This gives the protein CASSFTLAGASYNEQFF. The gene calls are TRBV5-1 and TRBJ2-1; 10 bases are shared with TRBD2. This CDR3 contains 17 residues. The J segment lost 1 base and the V segment lost 2 bases, leaving 6 bases of the junction unmatched. Germline V CDR1 and CDR2: SGHRS, YFSETQ.

The sample holds many counts of this clonotype. V is TRBV5-1 and J is TRBJ2-3, with D uncertain. This CDR3 is built from 14 residues. The V end was cut by 0 bases, the J end by 2 bases, with 7 bases between. The V gene's germline CDR1 is SGHRS and CDR2 YFSETQ. CDR3 coding DNA: TGCGCCAGCAGCTTGGAAGGGAACACAGATACGCAGTATTTT. This encodes CASSLEGNTDTQYF.